The clone carrying this T cell receptor (beta chain) is classed as medium-sized. The antigen is not known. The sample originates from a study of metastatic and nonmetastatic thyroid tumors. Across the study: Samples came from malignant and benign thyroid patients, and repertoires were compared across blood and tumor or nodule tissue.

Thyroid surgery was performed in patients who had received no treatment beforehand. Original handling: The study's classifier, a distant-metastasis tool for papillary thyroid cancer, was built using CDR3 differences across clinicopathological groups. TCRdb re-analyzed the PCR reads through MiXCR. For this entry, the V and J calls and clone size follow TCRdb and not the study's own pipeline. Among about 10,000 clones listed, more than 25% were seen once. Findings and caveats of the study: Benign nodules were reported to have significantly lower TCR beta diversity than malignant thyroid tumors, in blood and tumor.

CDR1 is SNHLY, CDR2 FYNNEI, per germline. V was trimmed by 6 bases and J by 2 bases, leaving 14 bases between them. CDR3 length equals 14 residues. The sequenced sample consisted of tumor tissue. The TCR comes from a female donor with papillary thyroid cancer or a benign thyroid nodule (not recorded which). Some clones in this sample may be carry-over from other donors' samples. This chain connects TRBV2 to TRBJ2-7, with D possibly TRBD2 on 6 matching bases. This CDR3 is CASSGGWMAYEQYF. For the CDR3, the DNA is TGTGCCAGCAGCGGAGGGTGGATGGCCTACGAGCAGTACTTC.